These 23 T cell receptor beta chains share one sample of origin, sequenced in a study of blood T cells in healthy people across ages. Through a sample-barcoded 5' primer and a J-beta primer mix, a second PCR was run for roughly 6 to 11 cycles. Each CDR3 protein gets one entry after TCRdb re-called the 5' RACE reads with MiXCR. The data show 1.5 million to 2 million distinct CDR3 sequences, roughly 49% seen once. The sequencing input was blood. Source of these receptors: a woman in her 40s in good health.

In this sample, this clonotype turned up a few times. The V and J genes are TRBV6-2 or TRBV6-3 and TRBJ2-7; the D is unclear. Germline lookup yields CDR1 MNHEY and CDR2 SVGEGT. Trimming cost V 4 bases and J 4 bases, with 8 bases left between them. The length of the CDR3 is 12 residues. CDR3 in amino acids: CASSSRLYEQYF. CDR3 bases: TGTGCCAGCAGTTCACGCCTTTACGAGCAGTACTTC.

The chain carries TRBV4-3 and TRBJ2-7; D is possibly TRBD2 (5 bases). Germline V lookup: CDR1 LGHNA, CDR2 YSLEER. The CDR3 is 18 amino acids. Trimming cost V 0 bases and J 1 base, with 19 bases left between them. CDR3 in DNA: TGCGCCAGCAGCCAAGATCGATGGGGAGTAGAGAGGTCCTACGAGCAGTACTTC. Translated, it gives CASSQDRWGVERSYEQYF.

The chain links TRBV7-2 to TRBJ2-1, with D uncertain. V was trimmed by 0 bases and J by 2 bases, leaving 5 bases between them. This CDR3 contains 14 residues. Germline V gene sequence: CDR1 SGHTA, CDR2 FQGNSA. CDR3 bases: TGTGCCAGCAGCTTAGCAAAAGCCTACAATGAGCAGTTCTTC. Translated: CASSLAKAYNEQFF.

This clonotype appeared a few times. The chain employs TRBV6-2 or TRBV6-3 and TRBJ2-3; possibly TRBD1 for D (5 bases). The V end lost 0 bases, the J end lost 3 bases, and 10 bases lay between the germline ends. The germline V gene has CDR1 MNHEY and CDR2 SVGEGT. CDR3 length: 15 residues. CDR3 loop: CASSYSARDTDTQYF. CDR3 nucleotides: TGTGCCAGCAGTTACTCCGCCAGGGATACAGATACGCAGTATTTT.

DNA of the CDR3: TGCGCCAGCAGCTTGGCTCCTACCGGGACAGGGAATCAGCCCCAGCATTTT. Translated: CASSLAPTGTGNQPQHF. The chain has TRBV5-1 and TRBJ1-5, with 9 bases identical to TRBD1. From germline, CDR1 is SGHRS and CDR2 YFSETQ. This CDR3 has 17 amino acids. The junction had 8 bases not matched to a gene; V was cut back by 0 bases and J by 4 bases.

The chain employs TRBV18 and TRBJ2-3, with D possibly TRBD2 on 6 matching bases. The length of the CDR3 is 14 residues. V was clipped by 3 bases and J by 5 bases, with 12 bases between them. Germline CDR1 is KGHSH and CDR2 is LQKENI. The CDR3 is CASSPALAQDTQYF. CDR3 nucleotides: TGTGCCAGCTCACCGGCACTAGCACAAGATACGCAGTATTTT.

V and J are TRBV14 and TRBJ1-2; TRBD1 agrees at 9 bases. This CDR3 region has 15 residues. Germline CDR1 and CDR2: SGHDN and FVKESK. V gave up 1 base and J gave up 4 bases; unmatched junction bases: 4. In DNA, the CDR3 is TGTGCCAGCAGCCAAGGGGGACAGGGTGGCTATGGCTACACCTTC. It is translated as CASSQGGQGGYGYTF.

V gene TRBV18 combines with J gene TRBJ1-2; D is undetermined. V was shortened by 2 bases and J by 0 bases, with 10 bases between the two germline ends. Germline V gene sequence: CDR1 KGHSH, CDR2 LQKENI. This CDR3 is built from 15 residues. Written as DNA, the CDR3 is TGTGCCAGCTCACCAAAAGGAGATGCTAACTATGGCTACACCTTC. Translated, it gives CASSPKGDANYGYTF.

The chain recombines TRBV12-3 or TRBV12-4 with TRBJ2-2, with a possible D match to TRBD2 (6 bases). This CDR3 region has 16 residues. V gave up 7 bases and J gave up 7 bases, with 22 bases separating them. The CDR3, as DNA: TGTGCCAGCACCACTGTGGGGCGGGGCGCCGGCGGGGAGCTGTTTTTT. It encodes CASTTVGRGAGGELFF.

The chain combines TRBV29-1 with TRBJ1-1, with a weak D call TRBD1 (5 bases). CDR3 length: 13 amino acids. In germline, CDR1 is SQVTM, CDR2 ANQGSEA. V was pared by 7 bases and J by 0 bases, with 12 bases between. CDR3 nucleotide sequence: TGCAGCGCCGGGACCGTACTGAACACTGAAGCTTTCTTT. It specifies CSAGTVLNTEAFF.

V is TRBV2 and J is TRBJ2-7, with D tentatively TRBD2 (7 bases). Trimming shortened V by 7 bases and J by 0 bases, and 19 bases separated the two germline ends. There are 16 residues in the CDR3. Germline assignment: CDR1 SNHLY and CDR2 FYNNEI. The CDR3 coding sequence is TGTGCCAGCAATCTCCCGGGAGGACAGTCCTCCTACGAGCAGTACTTC. It specifies CASNLPGGQSSYEQYF.

There are a few counts of this clonotype. The chain uses TRBV7-2 and TRBJ2-6; 8 bases are a match to TRBD1. The CDR3 length is 18 residues. Per the germline V gene, CDR1 is SGHTA and CDR2 is FQGNSA. With V trimmed by 2 bases and J by 4 bases, 10 bases remained unmatched. As DNA, the CDR3 is TGTGCCAGCAGCTTATTCGTTGGACAGGGTTCCGGGGCCAACGTCCTGACTTTC. It yields the protein CASSLFVGQGSGANVLTF.

The V gene is TRBV6-1, the J gene TRBJ2-4; D ambiguous. Gene TRBJ2-7 matches the end of the DNA better, so the J call may be wrong. The CDR3 loop spans 14 amino acids. Germline CDR1 is MNHNS and CDR2 is SASEGT. CDR3 sequence: CASRPRQRYSEQYF. In DNA, the CDR3 is TGTGCCAGCAGGCCGCGGCAGAGATACTCCGAGCAGTACTTC.

Note on this clonotype: A much more abundant neighbour one base away suggests this may be a read error. The chain employs TRBV10-3 and TRBJ2-6; possibly TRBD2 for D (6 bases). The CDR3 spans 19 residues. Germline CDR1 reads ENHRY; CDR2 reads SYGVKD. V was pared by 4 bases and J by 0 bases, with 19 bases between. The CDR3 reads CAISGNYGSFVSGANVLTF. CDR3 coding DNA: TGTGCCATCAGTGGGAACTACGGGAGTTTCGTCTCTGGGGCCAACGTCCTGACTTTC.

The rearrangement links TRBV9 to TRBJ2-4; 8 positions match TRBD1. This CDR3 is 14 amino acids long. Trimming cost V 4 bases and J 5 bases; bases outside gene matches: 5. The V gene's germline CDR1 is SGDLS and CDR2 YYNGEE. The CDR3 region is CASSPDRGQNIQYF. The CDR3, as DNA: TGTGCCAGCAGCCCCGACAGGGGTCAAAACATTCAGTACTTC.

The chain recombines TRBV7-2 with TRBJ2-5; D gene unclear. V lost 0 bases and J 2 bases, leaving 10 bases between the germline ends. This CDR3 comprises 15 residues. Germline loops: CDR1 SGHTA, CDR2 FQGNSA. CDR3 sequence reads: CASSLALGWQETQYF. The CDR3 DNA reads TGTGCCAGCAGCTTAGCGCTCGGGTGGCAAGAGACCCAGTACTTC.

The gene calls are TRBV11-3 and TRBJ2-5, with a tentative D call TRBD1 (6 bases). CDR1 is SGHNT, CDR2 YENEEA, per germline. Trimming took 3 bases from V and 5 from J, leaving 13 bases between them. This CDR3 has 14 residues. The CDR3 region is CASSFVRGRETQYF. The DNA of the CDR3 is TGTGCCAGCAGCTTTGTCAGGGGACGGGAGACCCAGTACTTC.

The gene calls are TRBV7-2 and TRBJ2-5, with 8 positions matching TRBD2. CDR1 is SGHTA and CDR2 is FQGNSA in the germline V gene. The J segment lost 5 bases and the V segment lost 1 base, leaving 6 bases of the junction unmatched. This CDR3 spans 15 amino acids. DNA for the CDR3: TGTGCCAGCAGCTTAGGCGGGGGGAGCGGTGAGACCCAGTACTTC. Protein: CASSLGGGSGETQYF.

The V gene is TRBV10-1, the J gene TRBJ1-6; unclear D gene. The CDR3 covers 14 residues. V was trimmed by 2 bases and J by 9 bases, leaving 11 bases between them. Germline assignment: CDR1 WNHNN and CDR2 SYGVQD (reference sequence). The CDR3 nucleotides are TGCGCCAGCAGTGAGAGGCCGGGAGCTTCACCCCTCCACTTT. It translates to CASSERPGASPLHF.

J is TRBJ2-7 and V is TRBV2; tentatively, D is TRBD1 (6 bases). Trimming removed 9 bases at V and 0 bases at J, with 15 bases between. CDR1 SNHLY and CDR2 FYNNEI come from the germline V gene. The CDR3 covers 14 residues. CDR3 region: CARSRDIGSYEQYF. DNA of the CDR3: TGTGCCAGAAGCCGGGACATAGGCTCCTACGAGCAGTACTTC.

This clonotype has more than one count but fewer than ten. The V and J genes are TRBV2 and TRBJ2-7; the D gene is possibly TRBD2 (6 bases). Germline CDR1 reads SNHLY; CDR2 reads FYNNEI. V shed 7 bases and J shed 0 bases, with 10 bases lying between them. The CDR3 is made up of 13 amino acids. The CDR3 coding sequence is TGTGCCAGCATTCCGGGGGTCTCCTACGAGCAGTACTTC. Protein sequence: CASIPGVSYEQYF. The entire variable domain, with the rest obtained from reference TRBV2 and TRBJ2-7, is as follows: EPEVTQTPSHQVTQMGQEVILRCVPISNHLYFYWYRQILGQKVEFLVSFYNNEISEKSEIFDDQFSVERPDGSNFTLKIRSTKLEDSAMYFCASIPGVSYEQYFGPGTRLTVT.

This clonotype was detected many times. The chain employs TRBV7-2 and TRBJ2-7; the match to TRBD1 covers 7 bases. Germline assignment: CDR1 SGHTA and CDR2 FQGNSA. CDR3 length: 14 amino acids. Germline trimming cut 0 bases from V and 7 bases from J; bases unmatched to any gene: 6. CDR3 nucleotides: TGTGCCAGCAGCTTAGCGGACAGGTTGGGGGAGCAGTACTTC. It codes for CASSLADRLGEQYF.

The chain couples TRBV4-2 to TRBJ1-1; tentatively, D is TRBD1 (5 bases). Germline CDR1 and CDR2: LGHNA and YNFKEQ. V was shortened by 4 bases and J by 3 bases, with 12 bases between the two germline ends. There are 14 residues in the CDR3. The CDR3 nucleotides are TGTGCCAGCAGCCCAGGGTCGGAGGACACTGAAGCTTTCTTT. Residues: CASSPGSEDTEAFF.